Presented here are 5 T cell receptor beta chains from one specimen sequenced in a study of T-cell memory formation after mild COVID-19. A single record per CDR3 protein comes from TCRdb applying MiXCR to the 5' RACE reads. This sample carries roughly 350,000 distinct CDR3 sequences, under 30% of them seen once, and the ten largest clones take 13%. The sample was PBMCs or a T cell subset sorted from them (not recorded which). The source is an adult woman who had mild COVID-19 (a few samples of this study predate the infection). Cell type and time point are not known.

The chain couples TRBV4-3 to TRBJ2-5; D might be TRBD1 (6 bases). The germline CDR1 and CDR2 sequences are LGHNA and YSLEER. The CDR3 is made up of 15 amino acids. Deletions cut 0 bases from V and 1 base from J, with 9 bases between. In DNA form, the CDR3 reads TGCGCCAGCAGCCAAGATTTGGGGGCCCAAGAGACCCAGTACTTC. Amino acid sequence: CASSQDLGAQETQYF.

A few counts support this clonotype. CDR3 nucleotide sequence: TGTGCCAGCACTAGCGGGGGGCCCACAGATACGCAGTATTTT. As protein: CASTSGGPTDTQYF. This chain connects TRBV12-3 or TRBV12-4 to TRBJ2-3; TRBD2 aligns across 11 bases. The CDR3 extends over 14 amino acids. The V gene end was trimmed by 7 bases and the J gene end by 2 bases; junction bases not matched to a gene: 2.

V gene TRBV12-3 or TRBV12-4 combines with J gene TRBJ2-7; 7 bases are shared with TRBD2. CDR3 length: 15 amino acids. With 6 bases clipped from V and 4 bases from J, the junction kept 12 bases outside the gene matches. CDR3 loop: CASSLGAGVPYEQYF. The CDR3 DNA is TGTGCCAGCAGCCTCGGGGCGGGAGTTCCGTACGAGCAGTACTTC.

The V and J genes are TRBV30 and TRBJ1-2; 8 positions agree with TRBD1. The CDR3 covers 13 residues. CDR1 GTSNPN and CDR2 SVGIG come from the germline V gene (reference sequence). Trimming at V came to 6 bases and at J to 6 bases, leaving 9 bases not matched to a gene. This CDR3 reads CACSRGTGDGYTF. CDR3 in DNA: TGTGCCTGCAGCCGGGGGACAGGCGATGGCTACACCTTC.

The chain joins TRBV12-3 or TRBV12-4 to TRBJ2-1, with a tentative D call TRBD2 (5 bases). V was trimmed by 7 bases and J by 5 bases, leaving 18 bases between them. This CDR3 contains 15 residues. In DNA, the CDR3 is TGTGCCAGCACCCCCAACTCTAGCCCTAACAATGAGCAGTTCTTC. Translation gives CASTPNSSPNNEQFF.